This TCR beta chain was identified during a study of shared clonotypes between healthy human individuals. Study results and caveats: At large depth, rarefaction still showed sorted-subset sequencing to be incomplete.

Comments on this clone: Its specificity is not known. Different DNA sequences within this sample yield the same CDR3.

Sorted-subset replicate PCRs used around 200 ng DNA, roughly 28,000 T cell genomes. Some clones are missing from TCRdb's copy, which holds only in-frame ones; the method was immunoSEQ multiplex PCR. The table records some 600,000 clones, roughly 96% of them present only once. Terminally differentiated effector memory CD45RA+ cells were left out of the naive CD8 fraction, which was CD45RO-negative and positively selected for CCR7. Donors, healthy HIV-negative adults, lacked recent acute infections or vaccinations. The sample comprised naive CD8+ T cells sorted from blood. The receptor was derived from a woman in her thirties in good health.

For the CDR3, the DNA is TGCAGCGTTGAAGCCACCTACAATGAGCAGTTCTTC. Protein sequence: CSVEATYNEQFF. V and J are TRBV29-1 and TRBJ2-1; D is undetermined. V dropped 1 base and J dropped 2 bases, with 3 bases sitting between them. CDR1 and CDR2 from the germline V gene are SQVTM and ANQGSEA. The CDR3 length is 12 residues.